Here is one T cell receptor (beta chain) with its context. This clone was seen once. Which antigen it targets is not known. No quality values exist for individual bases; no much larger clone is one base distant. Whole blood was collected in K2EDTA tubes by collaborating institutions according to the institutions' own protocols. For TCRbeta analysis, collaborator samples were shipped as frozen whole blood, as isolated PBMCs, or as DNA extracted from either sample type. CDR1 and CDR2, per the germline V gene, are SGHTA and FQGTGA. V lost 5 bases and J lost 1 base; the stretch between them is 14 bases long. The CDR3, from cysteine to phenylalanine, totals 15 residues. Only the CDR3 region is kept as DNA, spanning 45 bases read in frame from base 1. The entry originates in a study of blood T cell repertoires in COVID-19 (dated by TCRdb to about 2020). As for the study more broadly: Samples covering the acute and convalescent phases of COVID-19 were provided by collaborators in the United States, Italy and Spain. The prospective study material was composed of cDNA or gDNA derived from T cells, B-cell-depleted T cells, or PBMCs. Deeply sampled blood TCRbeta repertoires from subjects exposed to, actively infected with, or recovered from COVID-19 were included in the dataset. A freely available public database, intended as a resource for researchers studying the immune response to SARS-CoV-2, is where the repertoires were released. The samples were drawn from the first 160 participants of the ongoing ImmuneRACE study and from 950 to 1,500 subjects provided by 6 global collaborators. The sample metadata nearly always contained a de-identified subject ID, COVID-19 status, age in years and sex. Where available, HLA class I and class II types were obtained from metadata supplied by the sample provider rather than from assay-based typing.

Overall results and qualifications from the work: The quantity of clinical and demographic metadata differed by source and by participant and was supplied without curation.

The immunoSEQ Assay, a bias-controlled multiplex PCR, was used to amplify TCRbeta CDR3 regions from genomic DNA. The original methods were these. Nucleated cell counts per sample were estimated from amplification of reference gene primers within the assay. Sequence reads were collapsed and filtered to measure the absolute abundance of every unique TCRbeta CDR3 rearrangement. Productive Simpson clonality was computed per sample as the square root of Simpson's diversity index over productive rearrangements. TCRdb's version of the immuneACCESS table is confined to in-frame rearrangements and falls short of the full clone set. An unresolved V gene accounts for under half of the shortfall where checked; the remainder is of unknown origin. Clonal size and the V and J genes are those of that table, whereas D and trimming came from the DNA. For this sample there are 250,000 to 300,000 clones; 70% to 90% appear just once. The ten largest clones represent about 4% of the sample.

Rearrangement joined TRBV7-3 to TRBJ1-2; the D region possibly corresponds to TRBD1 (5 bases align). This receptor was taken from a man younger than 30 with active or convalescent COVID-19. Sequencing was performed on peripheral blood. DNA sequence: TGTGCCAGCAGCGAAACAGGAAACAGTAACTATGGCTACACCTTC. It translates as CASSETGNSNYGYTF.